The next 26 T cell receptor beta chains were all read from a single sample in a study of T cell repertoires in cytomegalovirus infection. For these TCRs, the target antigens are not known. TCRdb independently ran MiXCR on the reads; one entry per CDR3 protein. The repertoire holds more than 90,000 distinct CDR3 sequences, with over 9% as singletons. Sequencing was carried out using PBMCs, sequenced either directly or after in vitro stimulation (not recorded which). The receptors originated from a human donor in good health (CMV status not recorded). Some clones in this sample may be carry-over from other donors' samples.

This clonotype was recorded many times. The chain links TRBV27 to TRBJ2-2; D is perhaps TRBD2 (5 bases). The germline V gene has CDR1 MNHEY and CDR2 SMNVEV (reference sequence). V lost 2 bases and J lost 4, with 14 bases in between. CDR3 size: 16 residues. CDR3 nucleotide sequence: TGTGCCAGCAGTTTAGTCGGGGTGCGAGGCACCGGGGAGCTGTTTTTT. Protein: CASSLVGVRGTGELFF.

About this clonotype itself: This could be a read error, since a much larger clone is one nucleotide away. The genes are TRBV4-2 and TRBJ2-7; tentative D call: TRBD2 (6 bases). Germline-derived CDR1 and CDR2 are LGHNA and YNFKEQ. CDR3 size: 15 residues. The chain's CDR3 is CAISQDPTSSHEQYF. The CDR3, as DNA: TGTGCCATCAGCCAAGACCCGACTAGTTCCCACGAGCAGTACTTC.

CDR3 coding DNA: TGCGCCAGCAGCTTGGTATCGGGGCCGAACACTGAAGCTTTCTTT. Protein: CASSLVSGPNTEAFF. The chain combines TRBV5-1 with TRBJ1-1; possible D gene TRBD1, 5 bases. There are 15 residues in the CDR3. Germline V CDR1 and CDR2: SGHRS, YFSETQ. V was cut by 0 bases and J by 1 base, with 10 bases left in between.

This clonotype turned up a few times. This chain uses TRBV20-1 with TRBJ2-7; tentatively, D is TRBD2 (6 bases). Germline V gene lookup returns CDR1 DFQATT and CDR2 SNEGSKA (reference sequence). This CDR3 spans 14 amino acids. Trimming cost V 5 bases and J 2 bases, with 16 bases left between them. This chain's CDR3 is CSAHTPGGAYEQYF. CDR3 DNA: TGCAGTGCTCATACCCCCGGGGGTGCCTACGAGCAGTACTTC.

The V call is TRBV7-6, the J call TRBJ2-1, with D uncertain. The CDR3 is made up of 13 amino acids. CDR1 and CDR2 (germline): SGHVS, FNYEAQ. V was clipped by 1 base and J by 6 bases, with 7 bases between them. CDR3 bases: TGTGCCAGCAGCTTAGGGTCGATCAATGAGCAGTTCTTC. Protein product: CASSLGSINEQFF.

This chain joins TRBV12-3 or TRBV12-4 and TRBJ1-1; TRBD1 aligns across 11 bases. The trim removed 5 bases at V and 5 bases at J, leaving 13 bases unmatched. The CDR3 sequence is 17 residues long. CDR3 sequence: CASSPEWTGGERTEAFF. For the CDR3, the DNA is TGTGCCAGCAGTCCCGAATGGACAGGGGGCGAGAGGACTGAAGCTTTCTTT.

The rearrangement links TRBV12-3 or TRBV12-4 to TRBJ2-1; 10 bases map to TRBD2. Germline trimming cut 5 bases from V and 5 bases from J; bases unmatched to any gene: 6. The CDR3 has 15 amino acids. Here the CDR3 reads CASSRSGRGDNEQFF. DNA of the CDR3: TGTGCCAGCAGTCGGAGCGGGAGGGGCGACAATGAGCAGTTCTTC.

In its sample, this clonotype was seen many times. The chain uses TRBV7-2 and TRBJ1-5; D not resolved. The CDR3 totals 13 residues. V dropped 5 bases and J dropped 6 bases, with 11 bases sitting between them. Germline V gene lookup returns CDR1 SGHTA and CDR2 FQGNSA. The CDR3, as DNA: TGTGCCAGCAGCGTGATTTCAGTTCAGCCCCAGCATTTT. Translation gives CASSVISVQPQHF.

This clonotype has only a few counts. V and J are TRBV6-5 and TRBJ2-5; 9 nucleotides match TRBD1. This CDR3 has 14 amino acids. The V gene's germline CDR1 is MNHEY and CDR2 SVGAGI. Trimming removed 6 bases from V and 4 bases from J; junction bases left unmatched: 6. CDR3 DNA sequence: TGTGCCAGCAGCAGGACAGGGGCGGGAGAGACCCAGTACTTC. This encodes CASSRTGAGETQYF.

A remark on this clonotype: A much larger clone is a single base away; this may be a read error. The CDR3, as DNA: TGTGCCAGCAGCTTACCAGGGGGCCCCTACAATGAGCAGCTCTTC. Translated, it gives CASSLPGGPYNEQLF. The chain employs TRBV7-4 and TRBJ2-1; 8 bases line up with TRBD1. Germline CDR1 and CDR2: SGHVT and SQSDAQ. CDR3 size: 15 residues.

As for this clonotype: Given a much more abundant clone one base away, this may be a read error. This chain connects TRBV4-1 to TRBJ1-2; TRBD1 is a possible D gene (5 bases). The germline gives CDR1 MGHRA, CDR2 YSYEKL. The CDR3 spans 14 residues. The CDR3 protein is CASNQDALWGGYTF. CDR3 DNA: TGCGCCAGCAACCAAGATGCCCTCTGGGGGGGCTACACCTTC.

J is TRBJ2-1 and V is TRBV5-6; no reliable D call. In germline, CDR1 is SGHDT, CDR2 YYEEEE. V lost 1 base to trimming and J lost 8 bases, with 4 bases between them. This CDR3 is 11 amino acids long. The CDR3 DNA sequence: TGTGCCAGCAGCTTGAATTATGAGCAGTTCTTC. Translated, it gives CASSLNYEQFF.

The table lists this clonotype with many counts. J is TRBJ2-3 and V is TRBV11-2; no definite D call. The CDR3 sequence is 13 residues long. Trimming pared 1 base from V and 8 bases from J, leaving 10 bases between. CDR1 and CDR2 (germline): SGHAT, FQNNGV. The CDR3 DNA is TGTGCCAGCAGCTTAGTAGGGCGAGGTACGCAGTATTTT. Translating it yields CASSLVGRGTQYF.

Points on this clonotype: With a much larger clone just one base away, this may be a read error. V gene TRBV7-4 combines with J gene TRBJ2-7; TRBD2 matches at 12 bases. CDR1 is SGHVT and CDR2 is SQSDAQ in the germline V gene. This CDR3 spans 17 amino acids. For the CDR3, the DNA is TGTGACAGCAGCTTAGTCGCTTTGACTAGCGGGAGCTACGAGCAGTACTTC. Its translation is CDSSLVALTSGSYEQYF.

This clonotype was detected many times. The chain uses TRBV7-9 and TRBJ2-3; no clear D. Trimming shortened V by 2 bases and J by 4 bases, and 4 bases separated the two germline ends. The CDR3 consists of 12 residues. Germline-derived CDR1 and CDR2 are SEHNR and FQNEAQ (reference sequence). CDR3 sequence reads: CASSLSPDTQYF. In nucleotides, the CDR3 is TGTGCCAGCAGCTTAAGCCCAGATACGCAGTATTTT.

This clonotype was counted a few times. The rearrangement links TRBV28 to TRBJ1-1, with TRBD1 as a possible D gene (6 bases). V was pared by 4 bases and J by 4 bases, with 16 bases between. This CDR3 is 15 amino acids long. Germline-derived CDR1 and CDR2 are MDHEN and SYDVKM. In DNA, the CDR3 is TGTGCCAGCAGTTCGGCCTCGGGGGCGATCACTGAAGCTTTCTTT. This sequence encodes CASSSASGAITEAFF.

There are a few counts of this clonotype. The gene calls are TRBV10-3 and TRBJ1-1; no reliable D call. The CDR3 contains 16 residues. V was cut by 10 bases and J by 0 bases, with 21 bases left in between. CDR1 is ENHRY and CDR2 is SYGVKD in the germline V gene. In DNA form, the CDR3 reads TGTGCCAGCTCGCCGCTCCCCGCCCCGTTGAACACTGAAGCTTTCTTT. Its protein product is CASSPLPAPLNTEAFF.

This chain links TRBV12-3 or TRBV12-4 with TRBJ1-1, with D possibly matching TRBD1 (5 bases). CDR3 length equals 15 residues. Trimming cost V 6 bases and J 5 bases, with 19 bases left between them. For the CDR3, the DNA is TGTGCCAGCAGGAGATGGGGGGGGGTGGGGACTGAAGCTTTCTTT. Protein product: CASRRWGGVGTEAFF.

This clonotype was detected only a few times. V and J are TRBV5-4 and TRBJ2-2, with D perhaps TRBD1 (6 bases). Germline V gene data show CDR1 as SGHNT and CDR2 as YYREEE (reference sequence). Trimming stripped 3 bases from V and 4 bases from J, with 19 bases between. CDR3 length: 17 amino acids. CDR3 in amino acids: CASSWGLVRASTGELFF. CDR3 nucleotides: TGTGCCAGCAGCTGGGGGCTGGTAAGGGCGAGCACCGGGGAGCTGTTTTTT.

There are many counts of this clonotype. The chain joins TRBV5-6 to TRBJ2-1, with D tentatively TRBD2 (6 bases). This CDR3 has 15 amino acids. Germline CDR1 and CDR2: SGHDT and YYEEEE. Trimming shortened V by 0 bases and J by 4 bases, and 11 bases separated the two germline ends. The CDR3 sequence: CASSLGEAPYNEQFF. In DNA form, the CDR3 reads TGTGCCAGCAGCTTGGGGGAGGCCCCTTACAATGAGCAGTTCTTC.

This clonotype was counted a single time. One end of the junction varies from germline; a read error may be responsible. The chain uses TRBV6-1 and TRBJ2-1, with TRBD2 matching over 12 bases. The CDR3 runs 15 residues. CDR1 MNHNS and CDR2 SASEGT come from the germline V gene. CDR3 protein: CVSSELAGGYNEQFF. In DNA, the CDR3 is TGTGTCAGCAGTGAACTAGCGGGAGGCTACAATGAGCAGTTCTTC.

This clonotype occurred a few times. V and J are TRBV6-2 or TRBV6-3 and TRBJ1-2, with D possibly being TRBD1 (6 bases). Trimming stripped 2 bases from V and 5 bases from J, with 15 bases between. The germline CDR1 and CDR2 sequences are MNHEY and SVGEGT. CDR3 size: 15 residues. The CDR3 protein is CASSYGKQGSYGYTF. The CDR3 DNA reads as TGTGCCAGCAGTTACGGTAAACAGGGAAGTTATGGCTACACCTTC.

The chain uses TRBV2 and TRBJ2-2; no clear D gene. The length of the CDR3 is 14 residues. CDR1 and CDR2 from the germline V gene are SNHLY and FYNNEI. V gave up 1 base and J gave up 5 bases, with 8 bases separating them. CDR3 coding DNA: TGTGCCAGCAGTGAAGGGGTGGAAACCGGGGAGCTGTTTTTT. Translated: CASSEGVETGELFF.

The rearrangement uses TRBV11-2 and TRBJ2-3, with unresolved D. This CDR3 comprises 12 residues. In germline, CDR1 is SGHAT, CDR2 FQNNGV. Deletions cut 1 base from V and 7 bases from J, with 6 bases between. The CDR3 region has the DNA TGTGCCAGCAGCTTAGTCAGTTATACGCAGTATTTT. Its translation is CASSLVSYTQYF. Combining the CDR3 with reference TRBV11-2 and TRBJ2-3 gives the whole variable domain EAGVAQSPRYKIIEKRQSVAFWCNPISGHATLYWYQQILGQGPKLLIQFQNNGVVDDSQLPKDRFSAERLKGVDSTLKIQPAKLEDSAVYLCASSLVSYTQYFGPGTRLTVL.

CDR3: CASSTAGGNSPLHF. As DNA, the CDR3 is TGTGCCAGTAGTACGGCAGGGGGCAATTCACCCCTCCACTTT. The V gene is TRBV19, the J gene TRBJ1-6; 8 positions match TRBD1. Germline loops: CDR1 LNHDA, CDR2 SQIVND (reference sequence). The V gene end was trimmed by 4 bases and the J gene end by 7 bases; junction bases not matched to a gene: 3. CDR3 length: 14 amino acids. The full variable domain, with the rest looked up from reference TRBV19 and TRBJ1-6, is DGGITQSPKYLFRKEGQNVTLSCEQNLNHDAMYWYRQDPGQGLRLIYYSQIVNDFQKGDIAEGYSVSREKKESFPLTVTSAQKNPTAFYLCASSTAGGNSPLHFGNGTRLTVT.

This clonotype was observed many times. J is TRBJ2-2 and V is TRBV12-3 or TRBV12-4; D remains unclear. V gave up 6 bases and J gave up 5 bases, with 4 bases separating them. The CDR3 covers 11 residues. The CDR3 spells CASRLTGELFF. CDR3 in DNA: TGTGCCAGCAGATTGACCGGGGAGCTGTTTTTT.